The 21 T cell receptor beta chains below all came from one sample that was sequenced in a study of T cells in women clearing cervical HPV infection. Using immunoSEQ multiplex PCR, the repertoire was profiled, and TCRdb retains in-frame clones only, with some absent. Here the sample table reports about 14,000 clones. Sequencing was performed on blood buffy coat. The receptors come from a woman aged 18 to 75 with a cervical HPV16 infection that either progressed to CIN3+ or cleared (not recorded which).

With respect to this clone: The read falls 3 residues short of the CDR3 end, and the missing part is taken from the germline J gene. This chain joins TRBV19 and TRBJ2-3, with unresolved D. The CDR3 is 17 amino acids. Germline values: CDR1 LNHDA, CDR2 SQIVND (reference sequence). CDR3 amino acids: CASSNQPATYSNQPQYF. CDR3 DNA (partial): TGTGCCAGTAGTAACCAGCCTGCGACTTATAGCAATCAGCCG.

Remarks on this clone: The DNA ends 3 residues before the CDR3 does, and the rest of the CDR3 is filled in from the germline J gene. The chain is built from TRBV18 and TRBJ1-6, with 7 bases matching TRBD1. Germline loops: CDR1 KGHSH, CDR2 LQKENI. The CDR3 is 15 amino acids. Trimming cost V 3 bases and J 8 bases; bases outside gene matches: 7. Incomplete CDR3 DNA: TGTGCCAGCTCACCGAGGGGGACAGTGGATTCACCC. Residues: CASSPRGTVDSP. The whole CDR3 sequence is CASSPRGTVDSPLHF.

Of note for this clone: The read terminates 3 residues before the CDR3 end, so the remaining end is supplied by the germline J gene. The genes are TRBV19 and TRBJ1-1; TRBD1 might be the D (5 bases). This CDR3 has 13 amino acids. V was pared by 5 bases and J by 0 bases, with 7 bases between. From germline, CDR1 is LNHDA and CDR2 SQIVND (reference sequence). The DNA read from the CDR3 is TGTGCCAGTAGTGGGACTCTGAACACTGAA. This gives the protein CASSGTLNTE. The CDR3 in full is CASSGTLNTEAFF.

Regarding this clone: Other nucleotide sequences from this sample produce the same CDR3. The CDR3 protein is CASIRGASGNTIYF. CDR3 DNA, as far as it was read: TGTGCCAGCATCAGAGGGGCTTCTGGAAACACC. J is TRBJ1-3 and V is TRBV2; a possible D gene is TRBD1 (5 bases). The CDR3 end lies 3 residues beyond the end of the read and is filled in from the germline J gene. CDR3 length equals 14 residues. The V and J ends lost 7 bases and 1 base respectively, with 11 bases between them. Germline values: CDR1 SNHLY, CDR2 FYNNEI.

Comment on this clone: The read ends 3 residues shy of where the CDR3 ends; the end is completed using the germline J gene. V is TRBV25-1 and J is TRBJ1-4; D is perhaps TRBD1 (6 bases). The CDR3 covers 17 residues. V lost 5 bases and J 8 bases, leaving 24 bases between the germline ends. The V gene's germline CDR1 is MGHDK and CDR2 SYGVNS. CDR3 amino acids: CASSPYLGTGRREKLFF. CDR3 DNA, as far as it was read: TGTGCCAGCAGTCCCTATTTGGGAACAGGGCGCCGGGAAAAA.

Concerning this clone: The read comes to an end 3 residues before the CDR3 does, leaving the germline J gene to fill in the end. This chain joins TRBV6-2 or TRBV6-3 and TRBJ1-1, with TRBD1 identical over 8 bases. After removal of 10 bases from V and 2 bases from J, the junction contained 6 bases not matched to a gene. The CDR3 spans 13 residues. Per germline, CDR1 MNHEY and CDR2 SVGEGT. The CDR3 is CAISDRANTEAFF. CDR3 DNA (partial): TGTGCCATCTCGGACAGGGCCAACACTGAA.

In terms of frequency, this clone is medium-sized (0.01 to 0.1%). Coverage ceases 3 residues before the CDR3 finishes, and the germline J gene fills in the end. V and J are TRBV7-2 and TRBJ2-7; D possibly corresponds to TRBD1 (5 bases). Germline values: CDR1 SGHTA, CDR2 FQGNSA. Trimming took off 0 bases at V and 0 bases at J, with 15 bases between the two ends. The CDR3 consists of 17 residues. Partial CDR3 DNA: TGTGCCAGCAGCTTAGCTCCTACAGGAAGGAGCTCCTACGAG. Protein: CASSLAPTGRSSYE. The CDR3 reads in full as CASSLAPTGRSSYEQYF.

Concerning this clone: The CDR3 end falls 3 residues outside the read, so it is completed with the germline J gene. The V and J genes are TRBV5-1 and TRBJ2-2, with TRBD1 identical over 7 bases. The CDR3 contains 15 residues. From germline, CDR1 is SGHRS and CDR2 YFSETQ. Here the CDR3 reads CASSLGTGPNEKLFF. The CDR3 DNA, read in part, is TGCGCCAGCAGCTTGGGGACAGGCCCTAATGAAAAG.

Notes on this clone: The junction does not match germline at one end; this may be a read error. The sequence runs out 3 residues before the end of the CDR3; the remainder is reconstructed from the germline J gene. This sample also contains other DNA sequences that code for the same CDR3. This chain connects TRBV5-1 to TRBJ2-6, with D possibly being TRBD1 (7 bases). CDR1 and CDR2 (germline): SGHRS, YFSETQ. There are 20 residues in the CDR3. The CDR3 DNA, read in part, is TGCGCCAGCAACTTGGGGGGAACGACAGGGCAACCCCCTGGGGCCAACGTC. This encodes CASNLGGTTGQPPGANV. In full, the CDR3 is CASNLGGTTGQPPGANVLTF.

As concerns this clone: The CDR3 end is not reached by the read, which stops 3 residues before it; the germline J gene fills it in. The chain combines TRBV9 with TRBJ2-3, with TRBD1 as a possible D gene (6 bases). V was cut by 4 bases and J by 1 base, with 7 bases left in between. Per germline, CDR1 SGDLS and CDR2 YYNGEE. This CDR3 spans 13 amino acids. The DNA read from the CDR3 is TGTGCCAGCAGCTCAGGGGGCACAGATACG. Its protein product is CASSSGGTDT. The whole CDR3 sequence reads CASSSGGTDTQYF.

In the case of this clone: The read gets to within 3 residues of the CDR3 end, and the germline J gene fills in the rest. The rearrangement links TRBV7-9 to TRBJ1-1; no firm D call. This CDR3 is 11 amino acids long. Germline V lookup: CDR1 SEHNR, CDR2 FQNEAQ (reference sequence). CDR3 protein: CASSLQVFAFF. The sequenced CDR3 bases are TGTGCCAGCAGCTTACAGGTTTTT.

CDR3 DNA (partial): TGCAGTGCTAGCAACCCAAGACAGGTACTGAACACTGAA. Amino acid sequence: CSASNPRQVLNTE. The whole CDR3 protein is CSASNPRQVLNTEAFF. The chain joins TRBV20-1 to TRBJ1-1; perhaps TRBD1 as D (6 bases). The read falls 3 residues short of the CDR3 end, and the missing part is taken from the germline J gene. From germline, CDR1 is DFQATT and CDR2 SNEGSKA (reference sequence). Trimming removed 3 bases from V and 0 bases from J, with 17 bases in between. This CDR3 spans 16 amino acids.

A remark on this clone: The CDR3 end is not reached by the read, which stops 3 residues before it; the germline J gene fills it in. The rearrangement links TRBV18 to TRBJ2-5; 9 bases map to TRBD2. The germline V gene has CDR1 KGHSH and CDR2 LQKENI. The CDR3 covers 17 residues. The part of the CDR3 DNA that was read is TGTGCCAGCTCACCACCGTTGGGCGGGAGGGCCGCAGATACC. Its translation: CASSPPLGGRAADT. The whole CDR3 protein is CASSPPLGGRAADTQYF.

CDR3 DNA, as far as it was read: TGTGCCAGTAGTATCAAGGGGTGGAGCGGCAATCAGCCC. Its protein is CASSIKGWSGNQP. The entire CDR3 is CASSIKGWSGNQPQHF. V is TRBV19 and J is TRBJ1-5; the D gene is possibly TRBD1 (5 bases). Read sequence stops 3 residues before the CDR3 end, and the germline J gene provides the missing end. The germline V and J ends were trimmed by 3 bases and 2 bases, with 14 bases remaining between them. The germline V gene has CDR1 LNHDA and CDR2 SQIVND (reference sequence). The CDR3 consists of 16 residues.

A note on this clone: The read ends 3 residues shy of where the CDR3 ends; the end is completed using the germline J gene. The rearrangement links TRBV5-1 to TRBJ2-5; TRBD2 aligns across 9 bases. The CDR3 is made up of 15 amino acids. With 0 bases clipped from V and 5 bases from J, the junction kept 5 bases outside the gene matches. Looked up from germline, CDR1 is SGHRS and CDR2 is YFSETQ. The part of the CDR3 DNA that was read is TGCGCCAGCAGCTTGGAGACTAGCGGACCGGAGACC. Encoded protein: CASSLETSGPET. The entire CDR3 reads CASSLETSGPETQYF.

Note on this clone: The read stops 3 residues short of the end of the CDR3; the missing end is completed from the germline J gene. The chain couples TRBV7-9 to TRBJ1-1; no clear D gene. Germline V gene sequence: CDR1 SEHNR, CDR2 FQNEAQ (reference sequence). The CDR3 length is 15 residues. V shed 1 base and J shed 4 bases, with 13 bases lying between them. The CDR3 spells CASSLEPAEGTEAFF. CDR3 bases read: TGTGCCAGCAGCTTAGAGCCAGCGGAGGGCACTGAA.

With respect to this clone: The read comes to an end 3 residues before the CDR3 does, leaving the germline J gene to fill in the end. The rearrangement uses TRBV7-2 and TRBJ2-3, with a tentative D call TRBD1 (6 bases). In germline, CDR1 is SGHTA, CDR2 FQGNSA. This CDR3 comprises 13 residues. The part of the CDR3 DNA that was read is TGTGCCAGCAGCTTAGAGCCCCAGGGGACG. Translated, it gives CASSLEPQGT. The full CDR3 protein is CASSLEPQGTQYF.

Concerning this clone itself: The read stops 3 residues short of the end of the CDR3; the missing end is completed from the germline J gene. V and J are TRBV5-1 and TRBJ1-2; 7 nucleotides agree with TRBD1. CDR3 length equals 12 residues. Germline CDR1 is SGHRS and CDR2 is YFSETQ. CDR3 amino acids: CASSLQTGIYTF. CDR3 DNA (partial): TGCGCCAGCAGCCTGCAGACAGGGATC. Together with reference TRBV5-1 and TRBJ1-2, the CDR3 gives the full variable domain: KAGVTQTPRYLIKTRGQQVTLSCSPISGHRSVSWYQQTPGQGLQFLFEYFSETQRNKGNFPGRFSGRQFSNSRSEMNVSTLELGDSALYLCASSLQTGIYTFGSGTRLTVV.

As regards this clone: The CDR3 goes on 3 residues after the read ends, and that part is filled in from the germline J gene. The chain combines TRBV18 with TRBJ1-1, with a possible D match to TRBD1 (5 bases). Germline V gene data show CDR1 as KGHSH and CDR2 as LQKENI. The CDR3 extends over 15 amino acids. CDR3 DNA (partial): TGTGCCAGCTCACCCGAGACAGAGATGGGGTCTAAA. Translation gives CASSPETEMGSK. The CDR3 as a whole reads CASSPETEMGSKAFF.

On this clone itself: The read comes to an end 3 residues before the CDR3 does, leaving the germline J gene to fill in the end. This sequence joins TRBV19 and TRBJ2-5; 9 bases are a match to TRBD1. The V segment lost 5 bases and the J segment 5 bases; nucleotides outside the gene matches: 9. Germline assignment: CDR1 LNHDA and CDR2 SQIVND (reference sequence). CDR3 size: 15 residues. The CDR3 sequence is CASSLGTGTSETQYF. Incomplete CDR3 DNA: TGTGCCAGTAGTTTGGGGACAGGGACCTCGGAGACC.

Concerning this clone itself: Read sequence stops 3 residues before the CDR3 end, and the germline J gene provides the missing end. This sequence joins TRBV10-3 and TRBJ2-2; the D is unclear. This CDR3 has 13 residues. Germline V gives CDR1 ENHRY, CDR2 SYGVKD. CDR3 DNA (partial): TGTGCCATCAGACAGCCCTCTAATGAAAAG. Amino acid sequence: CAIRQPSNEK. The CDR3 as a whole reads CAIRQPSNEKLFF.